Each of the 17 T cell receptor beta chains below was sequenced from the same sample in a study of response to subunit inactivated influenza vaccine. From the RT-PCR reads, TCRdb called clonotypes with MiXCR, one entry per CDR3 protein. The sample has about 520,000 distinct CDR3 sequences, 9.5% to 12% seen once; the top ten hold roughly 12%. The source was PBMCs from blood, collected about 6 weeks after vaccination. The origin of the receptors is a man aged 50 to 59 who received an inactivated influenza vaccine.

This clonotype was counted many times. In DNA form, the CDR3 reads TGTGCCAGCAGATCGACAGGGGTTGGCAATCAGCCCCAGCATTTT. It specifies CASRSTGVGNQPQHF. The chain is built from TRBV12-3 or TRBV12-4 and TRBJ1-5, with TRBD1 matching 8 bases. V gave up 6 bases and J gave up 2 bases; unmatched junction bases: 6. The CDR3 is 15 amino acids.

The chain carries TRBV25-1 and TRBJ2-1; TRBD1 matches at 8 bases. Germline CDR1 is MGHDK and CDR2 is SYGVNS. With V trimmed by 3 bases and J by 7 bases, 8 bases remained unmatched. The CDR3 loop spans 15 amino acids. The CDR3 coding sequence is TGTGCCAGCAGTGACCGGACAGGGAATTGGAATGAGCAGTTCTTC. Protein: CASSDRTGNWNEQFF. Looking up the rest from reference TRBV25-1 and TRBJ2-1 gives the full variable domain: EADIYQTPRYLVIGTGKKITLECSQTMGHDKMYWYQQDPGMELHLIHYSYGVNSTEKGDLSSESTVSRIRTEHFPLTLESARPSHTSQYLCASSDRTGNWNEQFFGPGTRLTVL.

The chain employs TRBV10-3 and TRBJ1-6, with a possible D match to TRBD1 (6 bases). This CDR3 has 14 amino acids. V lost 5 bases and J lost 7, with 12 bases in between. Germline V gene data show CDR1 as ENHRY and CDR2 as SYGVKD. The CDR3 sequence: CAISRAGDNSPLHF. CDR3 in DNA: TGTGCCATCAGTAGGGCAGGGGACAATTCACCCCTCCACTTT.

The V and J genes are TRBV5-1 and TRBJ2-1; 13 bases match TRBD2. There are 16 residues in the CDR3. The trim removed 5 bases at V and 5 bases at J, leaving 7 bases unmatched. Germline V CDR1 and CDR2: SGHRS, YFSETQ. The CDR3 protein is CASRFGTSGADNEQFF. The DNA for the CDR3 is TGCGCCAGCAGATTCGGGACTAGCGGGGCAGACAATGAGCAGTTCTTC. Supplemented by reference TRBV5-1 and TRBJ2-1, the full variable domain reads KAGVTQTPRYLIKTRGQQVTLSCSPISGHRSVSWYQQTPGQGLQFLFEYFSETQRNKGNFPGRFSGRQFSNSRSEMNVSTLELGDSALYLCASRFGTSGADNEQFFGPGTRLTVL.

This chain's CDR3 is CSASPQLYEQYF. CDR3 DNA sequence: TGCAGTGCTAGTCCTCAACTCTACGAGCAGTACTTC. V usage is TRBV20-1 and J usage is TRBJ2-7; D is ambiguous. V lost 3 bases and J lost 3, with 9 bases in between. CDR1 and CDR2 (germline): DFQATT, SNEGSKA (reference sequence). This CDR3 spans 12 amino acids.

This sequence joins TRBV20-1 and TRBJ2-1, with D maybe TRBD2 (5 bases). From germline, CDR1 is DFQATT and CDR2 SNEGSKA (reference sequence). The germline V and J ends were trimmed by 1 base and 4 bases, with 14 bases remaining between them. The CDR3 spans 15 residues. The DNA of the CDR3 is TGCAGTGCTAGAGTGCGGGCGGACGCTTACAATGAGCAGTTCTTC. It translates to CSARVRADAYNEQFF.

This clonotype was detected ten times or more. The CDR3 sequence is CASSLGQGGHEQYF. The CDR3 DNA reads TGCGCCAGCAGCTTGGGACAGGGGGGTCACGAGCAGTACTTC. The rearrangement links TRBV5-1 to TRBJ2-7, with TRBD1 matching over 9 bases. CDR1 SGHRS and CDR2 YFSETQ come from the germline V gene. V lost 0 bases, J lost 5 bases, and 3 bases stayed unmatched. The CDR3 totals 14 residues. The full variable domain, rest sourced from reference TRBV5-1 and TRBJ2-7, is KAGVTQTPRYLIKTRGQQVTLSCSPISGHRSVSWYQQTPGQGLQFLFEYFSETQRNKGNFPGRFSGRQFSNSRSEMNVSTLELGDSALYLCASSLGQGGHEQYFGPGTRLTVT.

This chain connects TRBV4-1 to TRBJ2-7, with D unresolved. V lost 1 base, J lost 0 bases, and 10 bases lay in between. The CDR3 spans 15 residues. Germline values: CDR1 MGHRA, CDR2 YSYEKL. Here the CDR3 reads CASSQGVLSSYEQYF. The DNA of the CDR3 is TGCGCCAGCAGCCAAGGCGTACTTAGCTCCTACGAGCAGTACTTC.

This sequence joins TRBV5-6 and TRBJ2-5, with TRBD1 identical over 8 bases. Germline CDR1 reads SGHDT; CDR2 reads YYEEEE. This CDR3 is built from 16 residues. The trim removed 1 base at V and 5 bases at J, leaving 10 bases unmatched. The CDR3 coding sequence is TGTGCCAGCAGCTTGTTGGCAGGGGGCGCATACGAGACCCAGTACTTC. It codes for CASSLLAGGAYETQYF.

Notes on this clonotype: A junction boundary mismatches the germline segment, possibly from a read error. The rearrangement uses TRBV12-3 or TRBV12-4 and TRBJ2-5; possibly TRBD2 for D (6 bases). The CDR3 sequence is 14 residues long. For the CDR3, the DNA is TGTGCCAGCAGTCCCGGCCGTACGGGAGAGACCCTGTACTTC. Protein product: CASSPGRTGETLYF.

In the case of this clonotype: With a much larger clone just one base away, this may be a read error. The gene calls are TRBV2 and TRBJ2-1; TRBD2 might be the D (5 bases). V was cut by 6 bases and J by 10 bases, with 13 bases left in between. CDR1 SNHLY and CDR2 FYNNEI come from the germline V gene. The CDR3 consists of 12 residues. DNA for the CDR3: TGTGCCAGCAGCCTTAATGAGCGGGAGCAGTTCTTC. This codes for CASSLNEREQFF.

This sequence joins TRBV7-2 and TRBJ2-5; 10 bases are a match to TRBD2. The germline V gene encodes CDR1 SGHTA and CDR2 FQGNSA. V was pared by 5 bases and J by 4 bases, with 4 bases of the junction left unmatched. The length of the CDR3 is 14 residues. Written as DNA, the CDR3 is TGTGCCAGCAGCAATCTAGCGGGAGCAGAGACCCAGTACTTC. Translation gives CASSNLAGAETQYF.

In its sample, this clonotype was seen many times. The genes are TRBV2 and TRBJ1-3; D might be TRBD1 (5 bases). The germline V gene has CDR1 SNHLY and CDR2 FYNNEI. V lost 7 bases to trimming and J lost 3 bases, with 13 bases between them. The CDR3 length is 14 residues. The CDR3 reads CASTSDSLGNTIYF. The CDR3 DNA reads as TGTGCCAGCACTTCCGACAGCCTTGGAAACACCATATATTTT. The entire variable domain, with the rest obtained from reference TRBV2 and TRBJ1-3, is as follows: EPEVTQTPSHQVTQMGQEVILRCVPISNHLYFYWYRQILGQKVEFLVSFYNNEISEKSEIFDDQFSVERPDGSNFTLKIRSTKLEDSAMYFCASTSDSLGNTIYFGEGSWLTVV.

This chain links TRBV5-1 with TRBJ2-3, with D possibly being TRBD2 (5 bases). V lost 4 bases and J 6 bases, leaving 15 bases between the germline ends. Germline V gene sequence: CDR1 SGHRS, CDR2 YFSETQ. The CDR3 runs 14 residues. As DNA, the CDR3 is TGCGCCAGCAGCAACGGACTTCCCGAGGATACGCAGTATTTT. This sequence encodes CASSNGLPEDTQYF.

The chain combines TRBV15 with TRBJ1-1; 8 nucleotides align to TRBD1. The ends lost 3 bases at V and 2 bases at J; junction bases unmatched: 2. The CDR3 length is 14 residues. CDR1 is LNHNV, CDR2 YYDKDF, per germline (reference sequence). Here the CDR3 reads CATSRDRVNTEAFF. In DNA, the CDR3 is TGTGCCACCAGCAGGGACAGGGTTAACACTGAAGCTTTCTTT.

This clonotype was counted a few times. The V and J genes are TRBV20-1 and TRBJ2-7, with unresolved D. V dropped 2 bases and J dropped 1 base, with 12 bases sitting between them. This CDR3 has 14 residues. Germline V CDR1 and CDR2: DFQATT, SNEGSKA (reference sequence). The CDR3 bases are TGCAGTGCTAGACCGCCCGATTCTTCCTACGAGCAGTACTTC. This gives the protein CSARPPDSSYEQYF.

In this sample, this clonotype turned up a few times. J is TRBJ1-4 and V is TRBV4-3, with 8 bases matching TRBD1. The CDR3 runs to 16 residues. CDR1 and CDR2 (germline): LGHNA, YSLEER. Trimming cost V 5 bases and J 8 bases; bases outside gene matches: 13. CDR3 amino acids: CASSYSEGQAFEKLFF. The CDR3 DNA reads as TGCGCCAGCAGCTACTCTGAGGGACAGGCGTTCGAAAAACTGTTTTTT.